This record looks at one TCR beta chain sequence and its context. No antigen is known for it. Data came from immunoSEQ multiplex PCR; TCRdb stores just in-frame clones and leaves some out. The sample has roughly 1,000,000 clones, around 82% seen once. V gave up 8 bases and J gave up 1 base, with 17 bases separating them. The V gene's germline CDR1 is LNHDA and CDR2 SQIVND (reference sequence). The CDR3 is 15 amino acids. This sample was taken from a study of shared clonotypes between healthy human individuals. Study-wide points: Limitation of the genetic and exposure-history diversity represented came from the few donors.

The source material was memory CD4+ T cells from PBMCs. Sample subset: CD45RA-negative fraction. This chain uses TRBV19 with TRBJ2-5; D unclear. This sequence was found in a man aged 18 to 30 in good health. Some clones in this sample may be carry-over from other donors' samples. For the CDR3, the DNA is TGTGCCAGTGCCTCGCGCAGGAATAGCCAAGAGACCCAGTACTTC. This sequence encodes CASASRRNSQETQYF. The whole variable domain, filled in from reference TRBV19 and TRBJ2-5, reads DGGITQSPKYLFRKEGQNVTLSCEQNLNHDAMYWYRQDPGQGLRLIYYSQIVNDFQKGDIAEGYSVSREKKESFPLTVTSAQKNPTAFYLCASASRRNSQETQYFGPGTRLLVL.